The 15 T cell receptor beta chains presented below share a single source sample, sequenced in a study of OX40 agonist ivuxolimab in advanced cancers. Some clones are missing from TCRdb's copy, which holds only in-frame ones; the method was immunoSEQ multiplex PCR. The data hold some 110,000 clones, with 90% observed a single time. The input for sequencing was CD4+ or CD8+ T cells sorted from blood, taken in a trial of the OX40 agonist ivuxolimab. The source is an adult with an advanced solid tumor such as melanoma, head and neck, liver or kidney cancer.

The chain couples TRBV6-1 to TRBJ2-3, with unresolved D. Germline loops: CDR1 MNHNS, CDR2 SASEGT. V was trimmed by 8 bases and J by 3 bases, leaving 15 bases between them. The CDR3 sequence is 14 residues long. The CDR3 bases are TGTGCCAGCGTATATGGGATAGAGACAGATACGCAGTATTTT. It translates to CASVYGIETDTQYF.

V usage is TRBV2 and J usage is TRBJ2-1; 7 nucleotides align to TRBD1. The germline gives CDR1 SNHLY, CDR2 FYNNEI. J gave up 4 bases and V 6 bases, and 6 bases lay outside the gene matches. The length of the CDR3 is 14 residues. CDR3 residues: CASRPRDRYNEQFF. CDR3 sequence (DNA): TGTGCCAGCAGGCCCCGGGACAGATACAATGAGCAGTTCTTC.

The chain carries TRBV25-1 and TRBJ2-7, with unresolved D. Per germline, CDR1 MGHDK and CDR2 SYGVNS. The CDR3 length is 11 residues. Deletions cut 5 bases from V and 3 bases from J, with 5 bases between. CDR3 DNA sequence: TGTGCCAGCAGTCCCCTCTACGAGCAGTACTTC. This codes for CASSPLYEQYF.

In nucleotides, the CDR3 is TGCAGCGTTGAGGAGAACACTGAAGCTTTCTTT. Translated, it gives CSVEENTEAFF. The chain employs TRBV29-1 and TRBJ1-1; D uncertain. The V end lost 3 bases, the J end lost 1 base, and 3 bases lay between the germline ends. The CDR3 consists of 11 residues. The germline V gene encodes CDR1 SQVTM and CDR2 ANQGSEA.

This chain links TRBV30 with TRBJ2-7, with 9 bases matching TRBD2. With 4 bases clipped from V and 6 bases from J, the junction kept 4 bases outside the gene matches. CDR3 length: 12 residues. Germline lookup yields CDR1 GTSNPN and CDR2 SVGIG (reference sequence). The DNA of the CDR3 is TGTGCCTGGAAGGGCGGGGGGGTCGAGCAGTACTTC. It is translated as CAWKGGGVEQYF.

J is TRBJ2-7 and V is TRBV10-3, with TRBD2 matching over 8 bases. The CDR3 runs 15 residues. The ends lost 3 bases at V and 3 bases at J; junction bases unmatched: 7. The germline gives CDR1 ENHRY, CDR2 SYGVKD. CDR3 amino acids: CAISEAAGGVYEQYF. The CDR3 nucleotides are TGTGCCATCAGTGAAGCTGCGGGGGGAGTCTACGAGCAGTACTTC.

The chain has TRBV9 and TRBJ1-1; D is unresolved. The germline CDR1 and CDR2 sequences are SGDLS and YYNGEE. V lost 1 base and J lost 1, with 11 bases in between. The length of the CDR3 is 15 residues. CDR3 sequence: CASSVYGEWNTEAFF. In DNA, the CDR3 is TGTGCCAGCAGCGTATATGGGGAATGGAACACTGAAGCTTTCTTT.

V usage is TRBV9 and J usage is TRBJ1-6, with D hard to call. Germline V CDR1 and CDR2: SGDLS, YYNGEE. The length of the CDR3 is 13 residues. Between the trimmed V and J ends, which lost 4 bases and 3 bases, there was a span of 5 bases. CDR3 sequence reads: CASSLIYNSPLHF. As DNA, the CDR3 is TGTGCCAGCAGCCTCATCTATAATTCACCCCTCCACTTT.

The chain links TRBV18 to TRBJ1-5, with D possibly being TRBD1 (5 bases). CDR3 length: 16 residues. The germline V and J ends were trimmed by 3 bases and 5 bases, with 17 bases remaining between them. Germline V gene sequence: CDR1 KGHSH, CDR2 LQKENI. The DNA of the CDR3 is TGTGCCAGCTCACCCCAGGGTCAAAAGATGGATCAGCCCCAGCATTTT. The encoded protein is CASSPQGQKMDQPQHF.

CDR3 protein: CASSPPEDTQYF. The DNA for the CDR3 is TGTGCCAGCTCACCACCGGAAGATACGCAGTATTTT. This chain connects TRBV18 to TRBJ2-3; no clear D gene. CDR1 and CDR2 (germline): KGHSH, LQKENI. V lost 0 bases and J 5 bases, leaving 3 bases between the germline ends. CDR3 size: 12 residues.

The rearrangement links TRBV18 to TRBJ2-5; 7 bases match TRBD1. CDR1 is KGHSH and CDR2 is LQKENI in the germline V gene. After removal of 1 base from V and 5 bases from J, the junction contained 1 base not matched to a gene. The CDR3 covers 13 residues. CDR3 protein: CASSPLTGETQYF. In DNA form, the CDR3 reads TGTGCCAGCTCACCACTGACAGGGGAGACCCAGTACTTC.

This clone was recorded once. This chain links TRBV5-5 with TRBJ2-7; D is ambiguous. V gave up 5 bases and J gave up 0 bases, with 6 bases separating them. The germline CDR1 and CDR2 sequences are SGHKS and YYEKEE (reference sequence). The CDR3 consists of 12 residues. The CDR3 region has the DNA TGTGCCAGCAGTTCCAGCTCCTACGAGCAGTACTTC. The encoded protein is CASSSSSYEQYF.

The chain employs TRBV5-1 and TRBJ2-3; TRBD1 matches 7 bases. This CDR3 spans 14 amino acids. V lost 1 base and J lost 2; bases outside the gene matches: 1. From germline, CDR1 is SGHRS and CDR2 YFSETQ. This CDR3 is CASSLTGATDTQYF. The CDR3 coding sequence is TGCGCCAGCAGCTTGACAGGGGCCACAGATACGCAGTATTTT.

This clone was found once. V gene TRBV6-5 combines with J gene TRBJ1-5, with D possibly being TRBD1 (5 bases). The V gene lost 6 bases and the J gene lost 7 bases, with 16 bases spanning the gap. This CDR3 has 14 amino acids. The germline V gene encodes CDR1 MNHEY and CDR2 SVGAGI. This CDR3 is CASSRPGFNQPQHF. CDR3 DNA: TGTGCCAGCAGCCGGCCAGGGTTCAACCAGCCCCAGCATTTT.

The gene calls are TRBV6-5 and TRBJ2-7; possibly TRBD2 for D (6 bases). The CDR3 has 13 amino acids. The V end lost 8 bases, the J end lost 5 bases, and 16 bases lay between the germline ends. CDR1 and CDR2 (germline): MNHEY, SVGAGI. The CDR3 coding sequence is TGTGCCAGCCGACGGGCAGGGAGGAACGAGCAGTACTTC. Residues: CASRRAGRNEQYF.